Following are 27 T cell receptor beta chains from one sample sequenced in a study of OX40 agonist ivuxolimab in advanced cancers. Repertoires were generated with immunoSEQ multiplex PCR, while TCRdb's copy carries only in-frame clones and drops some. The sample includes around 140,000 clones, about nine tenths of them seen just once. Sequencing was performed on CD4+ or CD8+ T cells sorted from blood, taken in a trial of the OX40 agonist ivuxolimab. The receptor set was obtained from an adult with an advanced solid tumor such as melanoma, head and neck, liver or kidney cancer.

The chain is built from TRBV7-9 and TRBJ2-2; the match to TRBD2 covers 11 bases. Trimming removed 5 bases from V and 2 bases from J; junction bases left unmatched: 7. The length of the CDR3 is 17 residues. The germline gives CDR1 SEHNR, CDR2 FQNEAQ (reference sequence). CDR3 sequence: CASSPGTSGTNTGELFF. CDR3 coding DNA: TGTGCCAGCAGCCCAGGGACTAGCGGAACCAACACCGGGGAGCTGTTTTTT.

J is TRBJ2-3 and V is TRBV7-2; the match to TRBD1 covers 8 bases. CDR3 length: 16 residues. Unmatched junction bases numbered 8, after V lost 1 base and J lost 5 bases. Per the germline V gene, CDR1 is SGHTA and CDR2 is FQGNSA. In nucleotides, the CDR3 is TGTGCCAGCAGCTTAGGAGGGACAGGACGGAGAGATACGCAGTATTTT. Residues: CASSLGGTGRRDTQYF.

The rearrangement joins TRBV6-5 to TRBJ2-1, with 11 bases matching TRBD2. From germline, CDR1 is MNHEY and CDR2 SVGAGI. This CDR3 contains 15 residues. Trimming at V came to 2 bases and at J to 15 bases, leaving 12 bases not matched to a gene. The CDR3 DNA is TGTGCCAGCAGTTACGACCTACCTGGACTAGCGGGCCTGTTCTTC. The encoded protein is CASSYDLPGLAGLFF.

The chain is built from TRBV6-6 and TRBJ1-1; no definite D call. V was trimmed by 7 bases and J by 3 bases, leaving 18 bases between them. Germline V lookup: CDR1 MNHNY, CDR2 SVGAGI (reference sequence). The CDR3 loop spans 15 amino acids. The CDR3 protein is CASTSGGDLHTEAFF. The CDR3 DNA is TGTGCCAGCACCTCCGGCGGGGATTTGCACACTGAAGCTTTCTTT.

This chain uses TRBV5-1 with TRBJ2-1; D is undetermined. This CDR3 region has 13 residues. Germline V lookup: CDR1 SGHRS, CDR2 YFSETQ. With 1 base removed from V and 5 bases from J, the gap between germline ends came to 7 bases. DNA for the CDR3: TGCGCCAGCAGCTTGAACAAGGACAATGAGCAGTTCTTC. It translates to CASSLNKDNEQFF.

The chain has TRBV27 and TRBJ1-2; the D is unclear. This CDR3 region has 13 residues. From germline, CDR1 is MNHEY and CDR2 SMNVEV (reference sequence). The V end was cut by 3 bases, the J end by 4 bases, with 9 bases between. CDR3 protein: CASSLEPLYGYTF. The CDR3 nucleotides read TGTGCCAGCAGTTTGGAACCTCTCTATGGCTACACCTTC.

The chain employs TRBV4-1 and TRBJ1-4; D call uncertain. The CDR3 runs 14 residues. Trimming took off 1 base at V and 4 bases at J, with 7 bases between the two ends. Germline V gene data show CDR1 as MGHRA and CDR2 as YSYEKL. CDR3 region: CASSQVALNEKLFF. CDR3 DNA: TGCGCCAGCAGCCAAGTAGCCCTTAATGAAAAACTGTTTTTT.

This chain links TRBV14 with TRBJ1-1; no clear D gene. In germline, CDR1 is SGHDN, CDR2 FVKESK. CDR3 length: 13 amino acids. Trimming took 1 base from V and 7 from J, leaving 10 bases between them. The CDR3 nucleotides read TGTGCCAGCAGCCAAGTGGGAGGAGGTGAAGCTTTCTTT. Its translation: CASSQVGGGEAFF.

The chain links TRBV28 to TRBJ2-1; 10 bases fit TRBD2. J gave up 9 bases and V 2 bases, and 13 bases lay outside the gene matches. The germline V gene has CDR1 MDHEN and CDR2 SYDVKM. The CDR3 spans 17 residues. This chain's CDR3 is CASSLHPGLAGAGEQFF. The DNA of the CDR3 is TGTGCCAGCAGTTTACACCCGGGGCTAGCGGGAGCGGGTGAGCAGTTCTTC.

This chain links TRBV28 with TRBJ1-5; D not certain. Between the trimmed V and J ends, which lost 4 bases and 2 bases, there was a span of 12 bases. The CDR3 sequence is 15 residues long. Germline V gene data show CDR1 as MDHEN and CDR2 as SYDVKM. The DNA for the CDR3 is TGTGCCAGCAGTTCCCCGGTTCGCGGCAATCAGCCCCAGCATTTT. Translated: CASSSPVRGNQPQHF.

The chain uses TRBV5-4 and TRBJ1-1; tentatively, D is TRBD1 (5 bases). Looked up from germline, CDR1 is SGHNT and CDR2 is YYREEE (reference sequence). The length of the CDR3 is 12 residues. The V gene lost 0 bases and the J gene lost 5 bases, with 5 bases spanning the gap. The DNA for the CDR3 is TGTGCCAGCAGCTTGGAGGGGACTGAAGCTTTCTTT. This encodes CASSLEGTEAFF.

V usage is TRBV6-5 and J usage is TRBJ2-7, with TRBD1 matching over 8 bases. CDR3 length: 15 residues. The V and J ends lost 2 bases and 4 bases, in that order; junction bases with no gene match: 7. The germline CDR1 and CDR2 sequences are MNHEY and SVGAGI. In DNA form, the CDR3 reads TGTGCCAGCAGTTACCTCCCACAGGGGGAATACGAGCAGTACTTC. Amino acid sequence: CASSYLPQGEYEQYF.

The chain is built from TRBV11-2 and TRBJ2-3; 9 bases match TRBD1. Trimming cost V 4 bases and J 6 bases; bases outside gene matches: 2. The germline CDR1 and CDR2 sequences are SGHAT and FQNNGV. This CDR3 spans 13 amino acids. The DNA of the CDR3 is TGTGCCAGCAGCTCCGGACAGGGGGATACGCAGTATTTT. It codes for CASSSGQGDTQYF.

The V gene is TRBV2, the J gene TRBJ1-1; 7 bases align to TRBD1. Per germline, CDR1 SNHLY and CDR2 FYNNEI. The CDR3 totals 15 residues. V lost 7 bases and J lost 1; bases outside the gene matches: 9. The CDR3 DNA reads TGTGCCAGCATTAATAGCAGGGGGTGGAACACTGAAGCTTTCTTT. Protein product: CASINSRGWNTEAFF.

The chain links TRBV4-2 to TRBJ2-3; TRBD2 is a possible D gene (5 bases). Per germline, CDR1 LGHNA and CDR2 YNFKEQ. V was cut by 0 bases and J by 2 bases, with 12 bases left in between. There are 16 residues in the CDR3. The CDR3 bases are TGTGCCAGCAGCCAAGATTTAGCGCAAAACACAGATACGCAGTATTTT. Translation gives CASSQDLAQNTDTQYF.

This sequence joins TRBV28 and TRBJ2-7; perhaps D is TRBD1 or TRBD2 (6 bases each). The V gene lost 4 bases and the J gene lost 7 bases, with 17 bases spanning the gap. Germline CDR1 MDHEN, CDR2 SYDVKM. This CDR3 has 14 residues. The CDR3 sequence: CASSWDRGHREQYF. As DNA, the CDR3 is TGTGCCAGCAGTTGGGACCGGGGGCATCGGGAGCAGTACTTC.

This sequence joins TRBV5-1 and TRBJ2-7; TRBD1 matches 7 bases. Germline V lookup: CDR1 SGHRS, CDR2 YFSETQ. The CDR3 spans 13 residues. The J segment lost 5 bases and the V segment lost 4 bases, leaving 6 bases of the junction unmatched. In DNA form, the CDR3 reads TGCGCCAGCAGCCTAATCGACAGGGACGAGCAGTACTTC. Its protein product is CASSLIDRDEQYF.

This clone was seen once. This chain connects TRBV7-8 to TRBJ1-2; D unresolved. The V gene lost 1 base and the J gene lost 6 bases, with 12 bases spanning the gap. This CDR3 contains 14 residues. Germline lookup yields CDR1 SGHVS and CDR2 FQNEAQ. CDR3 loop: CASSLGSWQNGYTF. Here the CDR3 DNA reads TGTGCCAGCAGCTTAGGCTCATGGCAGAATGGCTACACCTTC. Combining the CDR3 with reference TRBV7-8 and TRBJ1-2 gives the whole variable domain GAGVSQSPRYKVAKRGQDVALRCDPISGHVSLFWYQQALGQGPEFLTYFQNEAQLDKSGLPSDRFFAERPEGSVSTLKIQRTQQEDSAVYLCASSLGSWQNGYTFGSGTRLTVV.

The V call is TRBV14, the J call TRBJ1-1, with no clear D. Deletions cut 3 bases from V and 3 bases from J, with 23 bases between. Germline lookup yields CDR1 SGHDN and CDR2 FVKESK. The CDR3 extends over 18 amino acids. The CDR3 DNA is TGTGCCAGCAGCCATCCCAACGGAGCGGTATTTGTGCACACTGAAGCTTTCTTT. Its protein product is CASSHPNGAVFVHTEAFF.

The chain combines TRBV19 with TRBJ1-5; D is uncertain. This CDR3 is built from 12 residues. V lost 5 bases to trimming and J lost 3 bases, with 5 bases between them. Germline values: CDR1 LNHDA, CDR2 SQIVND (reference sequence). The CDR3 DNA follows: TGTGCCAGTAGTTTCACCAATCAGCCCCAGCATTTT. This encodes CASSFTNQPQHF.

This chain connects TRBV7-2 to TRBJ1-5, with a weak D call TRBD1 (6 bases). The V and J ends lost 4 bases and 6 bases respectively, with 16 bases between them. CDR1 is SGHTA and CDR2 is FQGNSA in the germline V gene. CDR3 size: 15 residues. CDR3 DNA: TGTGCCAGCAGCTCCCAGGGGAGTGAGGGTCAGCCCCAGCATTTT. Its protein product is CASSSQGSEGQPQHF.

This clone was detected only once. V gene TRBV28 combines with J gene TRBJ2-2; D unclear. The V end lost 8 bases, the J end lost 3 bases, and 7 bases lay between the germline ends. From germline, CDR1 is MDHEN and CDR2 SYDVKM. This CDR3 comprises 12 residues. CDR3 bases: TGTGCCAGCGGCCTCTACACCGGGGAGCTGTTTTTT. Encoded protein: CASGLYTGELFF.

The chain uses TRBV18 and TRBJ2-2, with D perhaps given as TRBD1 or TRBD2 (5 bases each). The germline V and J ends were trimmed by 4 bases and 6 bases, with 15 bases remaining between them. Germline CDR1 KGHSH, CDR2 LQKENI. This CDR3 comprises 15 residues. The CDR3 sequence: CASSLRREGPGELFF. As DNA, the CDR3 is TGTGCCAGCTCACTACGGAGAGAGGGGCCCGGGGAGCTGTTTTTT. The entire variable domain, with the rest obtained from reference TRBV18 and TRBJ2-2, is as follows: NAGVMQNPRHLVRRRGQEARLRCSPMKGHSHVYWYRQLPEEGLKFMVYLQKENIIDESGMPKERFSAEFPKEGPSILRIQQVVRGDSAAYFCASSLRREGPGELFFGEGSRLTVL.

This sequence joins TRBV7-2 and TRBJ2-7; 11 positions agree with TRBD2. J lost 4 bases, V lost 3 bases, and 5 bases had no gene match. Germline lookup yields CDR1 SGHTA and CDR2 FQGNSA. The CDR3 contains 15 residues. The CDR3 region has the DNA TGTGCCAGCAGCTTTAGCGGGAGGGCCAAGTACGAGCAGTACTTC. It codes for CASSFSGRAKYEQYF.

This chain joins TRBV27 and TRBJ2-2, with TRBD2 as a possible D gene (6 bases). Per germline, CDR1 MNHEY and CDR2 SMNVEV (reference sequence). Trimming left V 6 bases short and J 2 bases short, with 16 bases between. CDR3 length equals 16 residues. The CDR3 region has the DNA TGTGCCAGCAGCCGAAGCGGGCGTGTTAACACCGGGGAGCTGTTTTTT. Residues: CASSRSGRVNTGELFF.

This chain uses TRBV2 with TRBJ2-1, with TRBD1 matching over 9 bases. This CDR3 is 15 amino acids long. After removal of 5 bases from V and 0 bases from J, the junction contained 2 bases not matched to a gene. Germline CDR1 and CDR2: SNHLY and FYNNEI. The CDR3 DNA reads as TGTGCCAGCAGTAGGACAGGGGTCTCCTACAATGAGCAGTTCTTC. Amino acid sequence: CASSRTGVSYNEQFF.

V gene TRBV5-1 combines with J gene TRBJ1-1; D not resolved. The CDR3 is made up of 14 amino acids. The germline V gene has CDR1 SGHRS and CDR2 YFSETQ. Between the trimmed V and J ends, which lost 6 bases and 4 bases, there was a span of 16 bases. This chain's CDR3 is CASTPKLAATEAFF. DNA of the CDR3: TGCGCCAGCACACCGAAATTAGCGGCCACTGAAGCTTTCTTT.